A single sample is the source of the 2 T cell receptor beta chains below, sequenced in a study of CD8 T cells in Susac syndrome. The RNA, roughly 0.45 to 1 ug, was put through reverse transcription using random hexamers. TCRdb re-called the immunoSEQ multiplex PCR reads with MiXCR, one entry per CDR3 protein. This table has under 95,000 distinct CDR3 sequences, 90% to 95% appearing once. The specimen sequenced was CD4+ T cells from PBMCs. These receptors were collected from a human donor with Susac syndrome.

This chain uses TRBV27 with TRBJ2-4; weak D call: TRBD2 (6 bases). The V end lost 5 bases, the J end lost 7 bases, and 21 bases lay between the germline ends. Looked up from germline, CDR1 is MNHEY and CDR2 is SMNVEV (reference sequence). The length of the CDR3 is 16 residues. The CDR3 spells CASSTILTGEVNIQYF. In nucleotides, the CDR3 is TGTGCCAGCAGTACCATCCTCACGGGGGAGGTCAACATTCAGTACTTC.

This chain joins TRBV3-1 and TRBJ2-7; 7 positions agree with TRBD1. Germline V CDR1 and CDR2: LGHDT, YNNKEL (reference sequence). The CDR3 consists of 14 residues. The V gene end was trimmed by 3 bases and the J gene end by 2 bases; junction bases not matched to a gene: 4. The CDR3 sequence is CASSHRGSTYEQYF. The CDR3 nucleotides are TGTGCCAGCAGCCACAGGGGGTCGACCTACGAGCAGTACTTC.